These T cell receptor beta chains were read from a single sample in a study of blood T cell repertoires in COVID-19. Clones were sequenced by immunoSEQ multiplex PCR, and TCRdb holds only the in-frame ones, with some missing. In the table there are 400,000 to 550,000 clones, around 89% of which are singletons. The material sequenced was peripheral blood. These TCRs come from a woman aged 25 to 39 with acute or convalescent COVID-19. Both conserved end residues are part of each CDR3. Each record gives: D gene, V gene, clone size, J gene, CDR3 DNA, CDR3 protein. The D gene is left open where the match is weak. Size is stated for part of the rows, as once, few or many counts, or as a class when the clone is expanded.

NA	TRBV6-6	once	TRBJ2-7	TGTGCCAGCAGTTACGGGCCAGGGGATGAGCAGTACTTC	CASSYGPGDEQYF
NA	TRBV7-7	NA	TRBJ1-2	TGTGCCAGCAGCTTATTTGCGGCGGGGGACGCAGGCTACACCTTC	CASSLFAAGDAGYTF
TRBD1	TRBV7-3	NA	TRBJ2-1	TGTGCCAGCAGCGCGACAGGGGATTCCTACAATGAGCAGTTCTTC	CASSATGDSYNEQFF
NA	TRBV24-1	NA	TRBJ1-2	TGTGCCACCAGTGATTTGACGGAGGGCTACACCTTC	CATSDLTEGYTF
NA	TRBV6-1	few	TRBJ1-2	TGTGCCAGCAGTGAAGCAGGGGGCTATGGCTACACCTTC	CASSEAGGYGYTF
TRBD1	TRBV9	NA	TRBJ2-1	TGTGCCAGCAGCGTCTTGGGACAGGGGGCGGTTGAGCAGTTCTTC	CASSVLGQGAVEQFF
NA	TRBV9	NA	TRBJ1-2	TGTGCCAGCAGCGCCCCCGGCAGGGGCCCCTACGGCTACACCTTC	CASSAPGRGPYGYTF
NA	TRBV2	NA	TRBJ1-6	TGTGCCAGCAGTGAAGGGGAAACAGGCCCATCACCCCTCCACTTT	CASSEGETGPSPLHF
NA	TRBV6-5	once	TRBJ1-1	TGTGCCAGCAGTACAGGGCTCACTGAAGCTTTCTTT	CASSTGLTEAFF
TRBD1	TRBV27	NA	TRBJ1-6	TGTGCCAGCAGTCCGCAGCGACAGGGCAGCTTTACCAAATTTTCACCCCTCCACTTT	CASSPQRQGSFTKFSPLHF
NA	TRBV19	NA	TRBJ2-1	TGTGCCAGTAGCCCCGCCGCCGGTAGCTCCTACAATGAGCAGTTCTTC	CASSPAAGSSYNEQFF
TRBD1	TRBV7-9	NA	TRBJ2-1	TGTGCCAGCAGCGCCTGGACAGGAACCTACAATGAGCAGTTCTTC	CASSAWTGTYNEQFF
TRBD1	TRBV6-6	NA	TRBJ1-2	TGTGCCAGCAGTTACGACAGGGGGGACAACTATGGCTACACCTTC	CASSYDRGDNYGYTF
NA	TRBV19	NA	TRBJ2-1	TGTGCCAGTAGTCTAAGCTCCTACAATGAGCAGTTCTTC	CASSLSSYNEQFF
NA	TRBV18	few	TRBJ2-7	TGTGCCAGCTCATCGGCAGGGGGGAACTACGAGCAGTACTTC	CASSSAGGNYEQYF
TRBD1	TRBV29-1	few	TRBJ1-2	TGCAGCGCAGGGACAGCAAACTATGGCTACACCTTC	CSAGTANYGYTF
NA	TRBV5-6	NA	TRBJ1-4	TGTGCCAGCAGCAATCTCGGGGGACGCTCAGAAAAACTGTTTTTT	CASSNLGGRSEKLFF
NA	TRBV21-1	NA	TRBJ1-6	TGTGCCAGCAGCAAAGAACGGGGTTCACCCCTCCACTTT	CASSKERGSPLHF
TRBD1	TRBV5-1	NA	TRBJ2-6	TGCGCCAGCAGCTCGCCGGGACAGGGGCTCTCTGGGGCCAACGTCCTGACTTTC	CASSSPGQGLSGANVLTF
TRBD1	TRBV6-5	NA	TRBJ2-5	TGTGCCAGCAGTTCACAGGGGACCTCAGAGACCCAGTACTTC	CASSSQGTSETQYF
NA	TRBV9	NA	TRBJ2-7	TGTGCCAGCAGCGTAGATTCGGGACTGGTCTACGAGCAGTACTTC	CASSVDSGLVYEQYF
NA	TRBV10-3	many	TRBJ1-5	TGTGCCATTAGTCGGCAGGGCGTGGGTCAGCCCCAGCATTTT	CAISRQGVGQPQHF
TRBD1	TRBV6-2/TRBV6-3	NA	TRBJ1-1	TGTGCCAGCAGTCTGACAGGGAGTGAAGCTTTCTTT	CASSLTGSEAFF
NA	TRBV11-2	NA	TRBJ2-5	TGTGCCAGCAGACCCGGCGGACAGCGCACCAGGTTGGCCCAGTACTTC	CASRPGGQRTRLAQYF
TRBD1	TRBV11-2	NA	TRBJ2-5	TGTGCCAGCAGCTTAGAAATCAGGGGGAATATGGAGACCCAGTACTTC	CASSLEIRGNMETQYF
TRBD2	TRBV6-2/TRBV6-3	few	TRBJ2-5	TGTGCCAGCAGCCCACTAGCGGGGGCCCTCCCGGAGACCCAGTACTTC	CASSPLAGALPETQYF
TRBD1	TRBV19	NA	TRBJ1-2	TGTGCCATAAGGGGACAGGACAGATCTCCTGGTGGCTACACCTTC	CAIRGQDRSPGGYTF
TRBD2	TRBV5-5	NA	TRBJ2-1	TGTGCCAGCAGCTTGCGGGGGGGCCCTGATGAGCAGTTCTTC	CASSLRGGPDEQFF
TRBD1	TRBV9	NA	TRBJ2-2	TGTGCCAGCAGCCCCGGGACAGGTCGGAACACCGGGGAGCTGTTTTTT	CASSPGTGRNTGELFF
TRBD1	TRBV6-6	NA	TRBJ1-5	TGTGCCAGCAGTCCGGGACAGGGTTTCCAGCCCCAGCATTTT	CASSPGQGFQPQHF
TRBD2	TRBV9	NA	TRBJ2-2	TGTGCCAGCAGCTCTAGCGGGGTCAGCACCGGGGAGCTGTTTTTT	CASSSSGVSTGELFF
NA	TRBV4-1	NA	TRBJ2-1	TGCGCCAGCAGCCAAGTTCGCACTAGCCCCTACAATGAGCAGTTCTTC	CASSQVRTSPYNEQFF
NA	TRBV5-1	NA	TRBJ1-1	TGCGCCAGCAGCCCTGGAGGTCGGGATAAAGCTTTCTTT	CASSPGGRDKAFF
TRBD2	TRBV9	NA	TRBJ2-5	TGTGCCAGCCGGGGAGGGGTCGTTATAGGAGAGACCCAGTACTTC	CASRGGVVIGETQYF
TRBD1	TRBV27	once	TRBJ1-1	TGTGCCAGCCATCCTAGGGCAGGGGGCCGCGCTGAAGCTTTCTTT	CASHPRAGGRAEAFF
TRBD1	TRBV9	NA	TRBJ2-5	TGTGCCAGCAGCGGAGGACAGGGCGGAGGGGAGACCCAGTACTTC	CASSGGQGGGETQYF
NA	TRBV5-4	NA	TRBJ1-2	TGTGCCAGCAGGCTACAGGGTGGAGGTGGCTACACCTTC	CASRLQGGGGYTF
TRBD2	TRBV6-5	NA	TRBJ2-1	TGTGCCAGCAGTACTAGCGGGGGGGCCTTTGAGCAGTTCTTC	CASSTSGGAFEQFF
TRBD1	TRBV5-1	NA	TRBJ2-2	TGCGCCAGCAGTCGCCCGGGACAGGCGGCTGCCGGGGAGCTGTTTTTT	CASSRPGQAAAGELFF
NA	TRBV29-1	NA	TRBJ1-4	TGCAGCGTTGCTGCGGATCTTGGTGAAAAACTGTTTTTT	CSVAADLGEKLFF
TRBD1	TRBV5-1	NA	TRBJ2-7	TGCGCCAGCAGCTTAATTCCGGGACAGCCATACGAGCAGTACTTC	CASSLIPGQPYEQYF